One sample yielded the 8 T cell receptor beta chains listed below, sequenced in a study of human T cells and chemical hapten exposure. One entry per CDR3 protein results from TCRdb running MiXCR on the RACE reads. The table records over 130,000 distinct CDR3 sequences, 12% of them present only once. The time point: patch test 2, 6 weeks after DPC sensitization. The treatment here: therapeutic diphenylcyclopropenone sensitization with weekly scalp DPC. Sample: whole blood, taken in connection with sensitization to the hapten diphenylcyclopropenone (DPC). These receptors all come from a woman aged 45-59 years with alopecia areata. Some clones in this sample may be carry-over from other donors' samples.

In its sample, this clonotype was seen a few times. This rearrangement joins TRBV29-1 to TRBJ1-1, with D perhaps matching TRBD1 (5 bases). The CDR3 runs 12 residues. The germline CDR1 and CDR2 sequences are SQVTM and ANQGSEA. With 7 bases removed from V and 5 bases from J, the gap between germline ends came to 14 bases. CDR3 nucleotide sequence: TGCAGCGCCTACAGGAGGGAAACTGAAGCTTTCTTT. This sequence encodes CSAYRRETEAFF.

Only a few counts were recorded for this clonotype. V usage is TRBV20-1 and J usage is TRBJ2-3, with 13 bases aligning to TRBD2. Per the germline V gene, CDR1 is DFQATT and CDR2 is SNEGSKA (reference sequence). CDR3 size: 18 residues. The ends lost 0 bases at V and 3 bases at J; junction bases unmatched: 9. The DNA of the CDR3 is TGCAGTGCTAGAGACCCTTGGACTAGCGGGAGAAGGACAGATACGCAGTATTTT. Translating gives CSARDPWTSGRRTDTQYF.

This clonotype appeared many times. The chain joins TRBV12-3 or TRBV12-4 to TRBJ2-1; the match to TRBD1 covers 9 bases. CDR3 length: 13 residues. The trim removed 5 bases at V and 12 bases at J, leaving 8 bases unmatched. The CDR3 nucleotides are TGTGCCAGCAGTCGGGACAGGGATCCCGCGCAGTTCTTC. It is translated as CASSRDRDPAQFF.

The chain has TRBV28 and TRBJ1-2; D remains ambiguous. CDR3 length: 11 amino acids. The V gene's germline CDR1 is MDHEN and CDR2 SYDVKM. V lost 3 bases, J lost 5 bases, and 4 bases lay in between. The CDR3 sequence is CASSFWYGYTF. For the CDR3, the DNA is TGTGCCAGCAGTTTTTGGTATGGCTACACCTTC.

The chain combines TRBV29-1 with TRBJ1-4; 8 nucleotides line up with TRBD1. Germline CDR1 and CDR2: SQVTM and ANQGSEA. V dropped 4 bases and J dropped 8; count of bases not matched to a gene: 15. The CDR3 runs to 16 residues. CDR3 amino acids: CSVGIRQGLSGEKLFF. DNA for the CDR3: TGCAGCGTTGGGATTAGACAGGGGCTCTCTGGCGAAAAACTGTTTTTT.

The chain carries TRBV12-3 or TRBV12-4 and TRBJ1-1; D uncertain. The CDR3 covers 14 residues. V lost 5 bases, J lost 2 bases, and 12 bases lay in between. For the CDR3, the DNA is TGTGCCAGCAGTCCCGAAGGGAAAAACACTGAAGCTTTCTTT. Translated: CASSPEGKNTEAFF.

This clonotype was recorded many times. This CDR3 is CASSLGTVGGETQYF. The CDR3 DNA is TGTGCCAGCAGCTTGGGGACAGTGGGGGGCGAGACCCAGTACTTC. The chain combines TRBV11-2 with TRBJ2-5; a possible D gene is TRBD1 (7 bases). Germline CDR1 SGHAT, CDR2 FQNNGV. This CDR3 comprises 15 residues. V was clipped by 3 bases and J by 5 bases, with 16 bases between them.

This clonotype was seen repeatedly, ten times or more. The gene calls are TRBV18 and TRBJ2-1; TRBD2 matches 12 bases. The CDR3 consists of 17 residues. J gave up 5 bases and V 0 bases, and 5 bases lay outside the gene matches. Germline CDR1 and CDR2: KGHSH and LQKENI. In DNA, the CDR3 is TGTGCCAGCTCACCACCCGGACTAGCGGGACCCGACAATGAGCAGTTCTTC. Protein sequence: CASSPPGLAGPDNEQFF.